The clone carrying this T cell receptor beta chain was observed a single time. Primers for the PCR totalled 60 Vbeta and 13 Jbeta. Sequenced by immunoSEQ multiplex PCR; TCRdb stores in-frame clones only, minus some. The sample includes some 120,000 clones, over 60% seen only once; the top ten take about 4.3%. The data belong to a study of cytomegalovirus exposure and HLA in healthy donors. The ends lost 5 bases at V and 4 bases at J; junction bases unmatched: 2. From germline, CDR1 is SGHTA and CDR2 FQGTGA. CDR3 length: 14 amino acids. This sequence was found in a man in his 60s in good health and CMV-seropositive. The V gene is TRBV7-3, the J gene TRBJ2-5; 12 bases are shared with TRBD2. Material: PBMCs. The DNA for the CDR3 is TGTGCCAGCAGCCTAGCGGGGGGGCTAGAGACCCAGTACTTC. This codes for CASSLAGGLETQYF.